This TCR beta chain appears in the sequencing data of a study of blood T cells in healthy people across ages. A second PCR, run for about 6 to 12 cycles, used a sample-barcoded 5' primer plus a J-beta primer mix. TCRdb passed the 5' RACE reads through MiXCR, listing each CDR3 protein once. There are around 970,000 distinct CDR3 sequences in the sample; approximately 50% occur only once, and over 20% lies in the top ten. The CDR3 totals 11 residues. V lost 6 bases, J lost 12 bases, and 12 bases lay in between. From germline, CDR1 is SNHLY and CDR2 FYNNEI. This chain connects TRBV2 to TRBJ2-1, with D perhaps assigned TRBD1 or TRBD2 (5 bases each). Sequenced sample: blood. The source is a woman aged 55-69 years in good health. Here the CDR3 reads CASSAGTLQFF. In DNA form, the CDR3 reads TGTGCCAGCAGCGCCGGGACCCTGCAGTTCTTC.